These T cell receptor beta chains were read from a single sample in a study of blood T cell repertoires in COVID-19. The protocol was immunoSEQ multiplex PCR, while the TCRdb copy is restricted to in-frame clones and leaves out a portion. Of about 64,000 clones listed, roughly 85% are singletons. The sample consisted of peripheral blood. Receptors originate from a man in his forties with acute or convalescent COVID-19. CDR3s include the opening cysteine and the closing phenylalanine or tryptophan. Each record gives: D gene, J gene, clone size, V gene, CDR3 DNA, CDR3 protein. The D gene is left open where the match is weak. Part of the rows lack a size; the others show once, few, many or a class for expanded clones.

>NA|TRBJ2-2|NA|TRBV20-1
TGCAGTGCTAGTTATAGACGGGGCGGGGAGCTGTTTTTT
CSASYRRGGELFF
>NA|TRBJ1-1|NA|TRBV11-3
TGTGCCAGCAGCTTAGCCCTGGGTGGGGGCAACACTGAAGCTTTCTTT
CASSLALGGGNTEAFF
>TRBD1|TRBJ1-2|NA|TRBV5-5
TGTGCCAGCAGCTTGGAGGTTTTTGGGCAGGGGGCCCGAAGCTACACCTTC
CASSLEVFGQGARSYTF
>NA|TRBJ1-1|once|TRBV27
TGTGCCAGCAGTTTGGGCCCCGGCGCCAGGGCTTTCTTT
CASSLGPGARAFF
>NA|TRBJ2-6|NA|TRBV29-1
TGCAAAAAGATTGGTAGGGGTACTGGGGCCAACGTCCTGACTTTC
CKKIGRGTGANVLTF
>NA|TRBJ1-5|NA|TRBV7-2
TGTGCCAGCAGCCCGCGGGCCCGGTGGAATCAGCCCCAGCATTTT
CASSPRARWNQPQHF
>NA|TRBJ1-2|NA|TRBV25-1
TGTGCCAGCAGCCCCCCAGAAGGGGTTGCCTATGGCTACACCTTC
CASSPPEGVAYGYTF
>NA|TRBJ2-1|NA|TRBV11-3
TGTGCCAGCAGCTTAGATTCAGACTTCAATGAGCAGTTCTTC
CASSLDSDFNEQFF
>NA|TRBJ1-4|few|TRBV10-2
TGCGCCAGCAGTGAATCGGGACACCGACTGTTTTTT
CASSESGHRLFF
>NA|TRBJ2-2|NA|TRBV12-3/TRBV12-4
TGTGCCAGCAGGGGCAGCAACACCGGGGAGCTGTTTTTT
CASRGSNTGELFF
>NA|TRBJ2-5|NA|TRBV5-6
TGTGCCAGCAGCCATAACAGGGTAGGGCAAGAGACCCAGTACTTC
CASSHNRVGQETQYF
>TRBD2|TRBJ2-5|NA|TRBV5-1
TGCGCCAGCAGCGCCGGGGGGGGCGAGACCCAGTACTTC
CASSAGGGETQYF
>TRBD1|TRBJ1-5|NA|TRBV2
TGTGCCAGCAGTATGACAGGGGATGCGCCCCAGCATTTT
CASSMTGDAPQHF
>NA|TRBJ1-4|NA|TRBV5-1
TGCGCCAGCAGCCTACCTGAGGGGGGGTTAAGTGAAAAACTGTTTTTT
CASSLPEGGLSEKLFF
>TRBD2|TRBJ2-3|NA|TRBV4-2
TGTGCCAGCAGCCTGCCTCTAGCGGGGGGCACAGATACGCAGTATTTT
CASSLPLAGGTDTQYF
>TRBD1|TRBJ1-3|NA|TRBV10-2
TGCGCCAGCAGTGAGAGGGACAGCTCTGGAAACACCATATATTTT
CASSERDSSGNTIYF
>TRBD1|TRBJ1-1|NA|TRBV2
TGTGCCAGCCTTATCGACAGGGCCGGCAGCCCTTTCTTT
CASLIDRAGSPFF
>NA|TRBJ1-2|NA|TRBV19
TGTGCCAGTAGTAACCAGGGTAGTGCCGCGGGGGGCTACACCTTC
CASSNQGSAAGGYTF
>TRBD1|TRBJ1-6|NA|TRBV4-2
TGTGCCAGCAGCCAAAATGCAGGGGGTCGCTCATATAATTCACCCCTCCACTTT
CASSQNAGGRSYNSPLHF
>NA|TRBJ1-6|NA|TRBV7-8
TGTGCCAGCAGCTTAATGGAGAATTCACCCCTCCACTTT
CASSLMENSPLHF
>TRBD1|TRBJ2-1|NA|TRBV7-3
TGTGCCAGCAGCTTGGGACAGGGCTCCTACAATGAGCAGTTCTTC
CASSLGQGSYNEQFF
>NA|TRBJ1-1|few|TRBV3-1/TRBV3-2
TGTGCCAGCAGCTACGTGACAGGAGGCACGGCTGAAGCTTTCTTT
CASSYVTGGTAEAFF
>NA|TRBJ1-2|NA|TRBV19
TGTGCCAGTTCGGGGGGGCGAGGAGTAGAAGGCTACACCTTC
CASSGGRGVEGYTF
>NA|TRBJ2-3|NA|TRBV5-4
TGTGCCAGCAGCTCCCGGGACTCGCGCACAGATACGCAGTATTTT
CASSSRDSRTDTQYF
>TRBD2|TRBJ2-1|NA|TRBV5-1
TGCGCCAGCAGCCTACCATCAAGCGGGGGGCCAGGTGAGCAGTTCTTC
CASSLPSSGGPGEQFF
>TRBD1|TRBJ1-4|once|TRBV10-2
TGCGCCAGCAATGGGACAGGGGTTGAAAAACTGTTTTTT
CASNGTGVEKLFF
>TRBD1|TRBJ1-2|NA|TRBV19
TGTGCCAGTAGTACCCAGGGGGGTCACTATGGCTACACCTTC
CASSTQGGHYGYTF
>NA|TRBJ2-6|NA|TRBV6-5
TGTGCCAGCACGGGGGTGTCCTCTGGGGCCAACGTCCTGACTTTC
CASTGVSSGANVLTF
>TRBD1|TRBJ1-4|NA|TRBV30
TGTGCCTGGGGACAGGGGGGAGATGAAAAACTGTTTTTT
CAWGQGGDEKLFF
>NA|TRBJ1-1|NA|TRBV18
TGTGCCAGCTCACCTGGGACACCCGAAGCTTTCTTT
CASSPGTPEAFF
>NA|TRBJ1-1|NA|TRBV21-1
TGTGCCAGCAAGAACGGTGAAGCTTTCTTT
CASKNGEAFF
>NA|TRBJ1-1|NA|TRBV19
TGTGCCAGTAGTCCAGCCCCGGGTGAAGCTTTCTTT
CASSPAPGEAFF
>NA|TRBJ1-1|NA|TRBV5-1
TGCGCCAGCAGCTTGGACTCATTGAACACTGAAGCTTTCTTT
CASSLDSLNTEAFF
>NA|TRBJ1-5|NA|TRBV6-5
TGTGCCAGCAGTCTACAGGGTGGGCAGCCCCAGCATTTT
CASSLQGGQPQHF
>TRBD1|TRBJ2-5|NA|TRBV24-1
TGTGCCACCAGTGATCGGGACAGGGAGCATGGGGAGACCCAGTACTTC
CATSDRDREHGETQYF
>NA|TRBJ2-7|NA|TRBV5-1
TGCGCCAGCAGCTTGGTTTCAGGGATCAGATACGAGCAGTACTTC
CASSLVSGIRYEQYF
>NA|TRBJ2-5|NA|TRBV19
TGTGCCAGTAGTATTGGGGGCCAGGGTGCGGCAAGCCCGTACCAAGAGACCCAGTACTTC
CASSIGGQGAASPYQETQYF
>NA|TRBJ1-4|NA|TRBV5-4
TGTGCCAGCAGCTTGCCTCCGACCGTCGGGACTAATGAAAAACTGTTTTTT
CASSLPPTVGTNEKLFF
>TRBD1|TRBJ1-6|few|TRBV10-2
TGCGCCAGCAGTGAGTCCGGGACAGGGAACTCACCCCTCCACTTT
CASSESGTGNSPLHF
>TRBD2|TRBJ2-5|NA|TRBV24-1
TGTGCCACCAGTGATTTGCCCGGGACTAGCGTAAAAGAGACCCAGTACTTC
CATSDLPGTSVKETQYF
>NA|TRBJ1-2|NA|TRBV4-2
TGTGCCAGCAGCCAAGATTACCAGGGAGGATATGGCTACACCTTC
CASSQDYQGGYGYTF
>TRBD1|TRBJ1-2|NA|TRBV18
TGTGCCAGCTCGCCTAGTAATGACAGGGTCGGCTACACCTTC
CASSPSNDRVGYTF
>TRBD1|TRBJ1-1|NA|TRBV19
TGTGCCAGTAGTAGGGGACCGGGACAGGCCACTGAAGCTTTCTTT
CASSRGPGQATEAFF
>TRBD1|TRBJ2-7|NA|TRBV7-3
TGTGCCAGCAGCTGGACAGGGAATTCCGAGCAGTACTTC
CASSWTGNSEQYF
>TRBD1|TRBJ1-5|NA|TRBV27
TGTGCCAGCCGGACAGGGAATCAGCCCCAGCATTTT
CASRTGNQPQHF
>NA|TRBJ1-4|once|TRBV30
TGTGCCTGGAGTAGAGGAGGCCCGAATGAAAAACTGTTTTTT
CAWSRGGPNEKLFF
>NA|TRBJ1-1|NA|TRBV12-3/TRBV12-4
TGTGCCAGCAGTAGTTTCGGGGGGCTGTGGGCTTTCTTT
CASSSFGGLWAFF
>NA|TRBJ1-5|NA|TRBV6-6
TGTGCCAGCATTCCTGGGGGGGTGGGACAGCCCCAGCATTTT
CASIPGGVGQPQHF
>NA|TRBJ1-2|NA|TRBV6-1
TGTGCCAGCAGTGAAAGGAGGGGCGACTATGGCTACACCTTC
CASSERRGDYGYTF
>NA|TRBJ1-1|NA|TRBV6-5
TGTGCCAGCAGTTACTCTGCGCGGAACACTGAAGCTTTCTTT
CASSYSARNTEAFF
>NA|TRBJ1-1|NA|TRBV9
TGTGCCAGCAGCGTGAGCCCCGTCCAACCTGAAGCTTTCTTT
CASSVSPVQPEAFF
>NA|TRBJ1-2|once|TRBV10-3
TGTGCCATCACCGACGTGGGTGGGCCGGACTATGGCTACACCTTC
CAITDVGGPDYGYTF
>TRBD2|TRBJ2-5|NA|TRBV7-2
TGTGCCAGCAGCTTAGACCTAGCGGGGGGCGGGAAGACCCAGTACTTC
CASSLDLAGGGKTQYF
>TRBD2|TRBJ2-7|NA|TRBV2
TGTGCCAGCAGTAAAGGCGGGGGGCGAAGCTCCTACGAGCAGTACTTC
CASSKGGGRSSYEQYF
>NA|TRBJ2-7|NA|TRBV25-1
TGTGCCAGCAGTGCAACCGGGACACTCGCCTACGAGCAGTACTTC
CASSATGTLAYEQYF
>NA|TRBJ1-2|NA|TRBV21-1
TGTGCCAGCAGCAAAGGCCCTGCGGGCTTTAGGGGCTACACCTTC
CASSKGPAGFRGYTF
>TRBD1|TRBJ1-1|NA|TRBV6-6
TGTGCCAGCAGCCTAGGGGCTGACAGGGGCAACACTGAAGCTTTCTTT
CASSLGADRGNTEAFF